The entry below gives a single T cell receptor (beta chain) sequence along with its context. The data originate from a study of cytomegalovirus exposure and HLA in healthy donors. Study in general: In an earlier analysis, around 120 million unique TCR beta sequences were found from about 179 million T cells.

This CDR3 is 14 amino acids long. The V end lost 0 bases, the J end lost 4 bases, and 10 bases lay between the germline ends. Per germline, CDR1 MGHRA and CDR2 YSYEKL. Both 60 Vbeta primers and 13 Jbeta primers went into the PCR. Clones were sequenced by immunoSEQ multiplex PCR, and TCRdb holds only the in-frame ones, with some missing. The sample yields over 100,000 clones, of which the top ten take up over 1.5%. The TCR was taken from a woman between 40 and 55 years old in good health and CMV-seropositive. The V call is TRBV4-1, the J call TRBJ2-7; no reliable D call. The sample was PBMCs. The CDR3 DNA reads TGCGCCAGCAGCCAAGAGGCCCCTTCTTACGAGCAGTACTTC. This gives the protein CASSQEAPSYEQYF.